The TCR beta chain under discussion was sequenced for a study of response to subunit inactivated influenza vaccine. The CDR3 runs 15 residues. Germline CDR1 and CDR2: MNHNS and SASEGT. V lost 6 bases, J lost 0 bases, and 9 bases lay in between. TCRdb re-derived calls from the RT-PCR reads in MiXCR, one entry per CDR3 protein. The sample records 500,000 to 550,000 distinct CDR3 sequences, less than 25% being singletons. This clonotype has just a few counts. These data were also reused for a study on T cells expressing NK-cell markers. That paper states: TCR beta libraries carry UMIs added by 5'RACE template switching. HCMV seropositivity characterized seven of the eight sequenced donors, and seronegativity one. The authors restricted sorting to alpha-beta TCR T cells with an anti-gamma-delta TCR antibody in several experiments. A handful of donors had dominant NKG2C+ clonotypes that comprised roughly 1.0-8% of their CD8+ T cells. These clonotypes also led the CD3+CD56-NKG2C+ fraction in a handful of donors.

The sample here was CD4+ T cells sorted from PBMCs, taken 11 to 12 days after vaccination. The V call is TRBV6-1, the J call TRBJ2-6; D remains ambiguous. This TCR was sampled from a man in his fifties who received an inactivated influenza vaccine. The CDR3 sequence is CASRLGNSGANVLTF. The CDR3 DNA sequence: TGTGCCAGCAGACTGGGGAACTCTGGGGCCAACGTCCTGACTTTC.